This is a list of T cell receptor beta chains from one sample in a study of shared clonotypes between healthy human individuals. Using immunoSEQ multiplex PCR, the repertoire was profiled, and TCRdb retains in-frame clones only, with some absent. Of 1 million to 1.3 million clones listed, roughly 74% are singletons. The source material was memory CD4+ T cells from PBMCs. Receptors were obtained from a man between 18 and 29 years old in good health. Some clones in this sample may be carry-over from other donors' samples. The CDR3 runs from the conserved cysteine through the conserved F or W. D genes are given only for firm matches. Only part of the rows carry a size: once, few, many, or a class if the clone is expanded.

TRBV5-1,-,TRBJ2-5,-,TGCGCCAGCAGCTTGGTCGGGCCCGGGGAGACCCAGTACTTC,CASSLVGPGETQYF
TRBV30,-,TRBJ1-4,-,TGTGCCTGGAGTGGAGGTGAAAAACTGTTTTTT,CAWSGGEKLFF
TRBV5-1,-,TRBJ2-1,-,TGCGCCAGCAGCTTGGCCTTTGGGGGCAGCGGGTCTTACAATGAGCAGTTCTTC,CASSLAFGGSGSYNEQFF
TRBV28,-,TRBJ2-2,-,TGTGCCAGCGGAGATCCCAAAGTCGGGGAGCTGTTTTTT,CASGDPKVGELFF
TRBV27,-,TRBJ2-7,-,TGTGCCAGCAGTTTAACGACGGGGGAGCAGTACTTC,CASSLTTGEQYF
TRBV4-1,-,TRBJ2-7,TRBD1,TGCGCCAGCAGCCAAGGGTTGGGACAGGGCCTTCTTTTCTACGAGCAGTACTTC,CASSQGLGQGLLFYEQYF
TRBV28,once,TRBJ1-6,-,TGTGCCAGCAGCCCCTCCCCGGGCCGCTATAATTCACCCCTCCACTTT,CASSPSPGRYNSPLHF
TRBV2,once,TRBJ1-4,-,TGTGCCAGCAGTGCAAGTGGCCCAAGGAGGGAAAAACTGTTTTTT,CASSASGPRREKLFF
TRBV5-1,-,TRBJ2-2,-,TGCGCCAGCAGCTCAATGTCCGGGACAGGGGAGCTGTTTTTT,CASSSMSGTGELFF
TRBV20-1,-,TRBJ2-5,-,TGCAGTGCCGGGCAAGAGACCCAGTACTTC,CSAGQETQYF